This passage covers 18 T cell receptor beta chains from one sample sequenced in a study of blood T cells in healthy people across ages. A second PCR, run for 7 to 11 cycles, used a sample-barcoded 5' primer plus a J-beta primer mix. TCRdb re-called the 5' RACE reads through MiXCR, storing one row per CDR3 protein. The sample holds fewer than 950,000 distinct CDR3 sequences, about 36% seen once. Sequenced input: blood. All receptors derive from a man younger than 35 in good health.

This chain links TRBV10-3 with TRBJ1-4; 7 bases match TRBD1. J gave up 5 bases and V 6 bases, and 9 bases lay outside the gene matches. This CDR3 spans 15 amino acids. Germline values: CDR1 ENHRY, CDR2 SYGVKD. The CDR3 here is CAISLSTGRNEKLFF. The DNA of the CDR3 is TGTGCCATCAGCTTGTCGACAGGGCGGAATGAAAAACTGTTTTTT.

The chain carries TRBV5-1 and TRBJ2-3; D is perhaps TRBD1 or TRBD2 (5 bases each). V shed 4 bases and J shed 6 bases, with 12 bases lying between them. The CDR3 extends over 13 amino acids. Looked up from germline, CDR1 is SGHRS and CDR2 is YFSETQ. The CDR3 protein is CASSGTIRDTQYF. In DNA form, the CDR3 reads TGCGCCAGCAGCGGGACCATAAGGGATACGCAGTATTTT.

This clonotype occurred a few times. The chain uses TRBV7-9 and TRBJ2-1; D is uncertain. The V end was cut by 1 base, the J end by 8 bases, with 18 bases between. The CDR3 is made up of 16 amino acids. From germline, CDR1 is SEHNR and CDR2 FQNEAQ (reference sequence). DNA for the CDR3: TGTGCCAGCAGCTTAGGCACGGTGGTGCCGGGCGATGAGCAGTTCTTC. The encoded protein is CASSLGTVVPGDEQFF.

The rearrangement links TRBV29-1 to TRBJ2-5; D call uncertain. In germline, CDR1 is SQVTM, CDR2 ANQGSEA. V was clipped by 5 bases and J by 1 base, with 11 bases between them. This CDR3 spans 13 amino acids. CDR3 loop: CSVFDGFQETQYF. DNA of the CDR3: TGCAGCGTTTTCGACGGTTTCCAAGAGACCCAGTACTTC.

The gene calls are TRBV16 and TRBJ1-1, with no clear D. The V end lost 0 bases, the J end lost 8 bases, and 10 bases lay between the germline ends. The CDR3 extends over 13 amino acids. Germline V gene sequence: CDR1 KGHSY, CDR2 FQNENV. The CDR3 loop reads CASSQSIGREAFF. For the CDR3, the DNA is TGTGCCAGCAGCCAATCGATCGGCAGGGAAGCTTTCTTT.

V is TRBV4-1 and J is TRBJ2-2; no clear D. Deletions cut 1 base from V and 6 bases from J, with 6 bases between. Germline V gives CDR1 MGHRA, CDR2 YSYEKL. The CDR3 has 13 residues. The DNA for the CDR3 is TGCGCCAGCAGCCAAGGGGCCTCCGGGGAGCTGTTTTTT. This translates into CASSQGASGELFF.

This clonotype was seen a handful of times. The rearrangement links TRBV4-1 to TRBJ2-5, with 7 bases matching TRBD1. Germline-derived CDR1 and CDR2 are MGHRA and YSYEKL. This CDR3 spans 15 amino acids. J was trimmed by 5 bases and V by 1 base; bases with no gene match: 7. The CDR3 DNA reads as TGCGCCAGCAGCCAAGTGGTAGGGGGCTTTGAGACCCAGTACTTC. It encodes CASSQVVGGFETQYF.

This clonotype was seen only once. CDR3 sequence (DNA): TGTGCCAGCAGTTTAAGTAGCGGGACCCTCGAAGCTTTCTTT. Its translation is CASSLSSGTLEAFF. J is TRBJ1-1 and V is TRBV12-3 or TRBV12-4, with TRBD1 as a possible D gene (5 bases). The germline V and J ends were trimmed by 2 bases and 8 bases, with 15 bases remaining between them. The CDR3 totals 14 residues.

This clonotype has only a few counts. This chain links TRBV12-3 or TRBV12-4 with TRBJ2-6; maybe TRBD1 (5 bases). The CDR3 loop spans 17 amino acids. Deletions cut 7 bases from V and 0 bases from J, with 16 bases between. CDR3 DNA sequence: TGTGCCAGCACCCCACGACAGTTCCGCTCTGGGGCCAACGTCCTGACTTTC. Translating gives CASTPRQFRSGANVLTF.

This clonotype was recorded a few times. J is TRBJ2-1 and V is TRBV29-1, with D unresolved. This CDR3 comprises 13 residues. V was pared by 7 bases and J by 7 bases, with 17 bases between. Germline V gene lookup returns CDR1 SQVTM and CDR2 ANQGSEA. The CDR3 DNA sequence: TGCAGCGCAGAAGGGCCACAGAGAAATGAGCAGTTCTTC. It is translated as CSAEGPQRNEQFF.

With respect to this clonotype: Germline and junction disagree at one end, which may indicate a read error. This chain links TRBV10-3 with TRBJ2-1; TRBD2 aligns across 8 bases. The CDR3 has 15 residues. The germline gives CDR1 ENHRY, CDR2 SYGVKD. CDR3 nucleotide sequence: TGTGCCATCAGCGGTAGCGGGGAGTCCTACGATGAGCAGTTCTTC. Translation gives CAISGSGESYDEQFF.

This clonotype was counted only a few times. The gene calls are TRBV29-1 and TRBJ2-7; no reliable D call. The J call is in doubt because the DNA end fits TRBJ2-5 better. CDR1 is SQVTM, CDR2 ANQGSEA, per germline. This CDR3 comprises 13 residues. The CDR3 loop reads CSAQAQVGETQYF. In DNA form, the CDR3 reads TGCAGCGCCCAAGCGCAGGTTGGAGAGACCCAGTACTTC.

The rearrangement links TRBV20-1 to TRBJ2-7; a weak D match, TRBD2 (7 bases). CDR3 length: 15 amino acids. Deletions cut 0 bases from V and 5 bases from J, with 17 bases between. Germline assignment: CDR1 DFQATT and CDR2 SNEGSKA (reference sequence). CDR3: CSARDYGGGPNEQYF. The CDR3 nucleotides read TGCAGTGCTAGAGATTATGGGGGGGGGCCGAACGAGCAGTACTTC.

Note on this clonotype: A much bigger clone sits one base away, suggesting this may be a read error. The chain has TRBV15 and TRBJ2-4, with D maybe TRBD1 (5 bases). Per germline, CDR1 LNHNV and CDR2 YYDKDF (reference sequence). V lost 0 bases to trimming and J lost 8 bases, with 8 bases between them. This CDR3 has 13 residues. CDR3 residues: CATSRDNRYIQYF. CDR3 sequence (DNA): TGTGCCACCAGCAGAGATAACAGGTACATTCAGTACTTC.

Comments on this clonotype: A read error is possible here, since a much larger clone lies one base away. The chain combines TRBV20-1 with TRBJ1-1; the match to TRBD1 covers 7 bases. Per germline, CDR1 DFQATT and CDR2 SNEGSKA (reference sequence). The CDR3 has 15 amino acids. CDR3 sequence (DNA): TGCGGTGCTAGGGAGCAGGGGGGACGGAACACTGAAGCTTTCTTT. Translating gives CGAREQGGRNTEAFF.

V is TRBV4-2 and J is TRBJ1-6; D gene ambiguous. The CDR3 sequence is 17 residues long. V was cut by 4 bases and J by 0 bases, with 13 bases left in between. The germline V gene has CDR1 LGHNA and CDR2 YNFKEQ. The chain's CDR3 is CASSRGLQSSYNSPLHF. The CDR3 DNA reads as TGTGCCAGCAGCCGAGGGTTACAGAGCTCCTATAATTCACCCCTCCACTTT.

This clonotype occurred many times. The CDR3 DNA is TGTGCCACCAGCAGAGATTTACAGTTTCAAGAGACCCAGTACTTC. Encoded protein: CATSRDLQFQETQYF. The chain combines TRBV15 with TRBJ2-5; D unresolved. The germline gives CDR1 LNHNV, CDR2 YYDKDF (reference sequence). V was shortened by 0 bases and J by 2 bases, with 10 bases between the two germline ends. The CDR3 covers 15 residues.

The gene calls are TRBV27 and TRBJ1-1, with D possibly matching TRBD1 (6 bases). Germline loops: CDR1 MNHEY, CDR2 SMNVEV (reference sequence). Trimming cost V 5 bases and J 4 bases, with 17 bases left between them. CDR3 size: 15 residues. The CDR3: CASSRNREIATEAFF. Here the CDR3 DNA reads TGTGCCAGCAGTAGAAACAGGGAGATCGCCACTGAAGCTTTCTTT.